These 18 T cell receptor beta chains originate from one sample sequenced in a study of spatial heterogeneity in lung cancer. TCRdb analysed the 5' RACE reads with MiXCR anew, one entry per CDR3 protein. The sample comprises roughly 40,000 distinct CDR3 sequences, approximately 7% of which are singletons, and around 42% rests with the top ten. The time point is: sample taken at primary tumor resection. Researchers sequenced whole RNA taken from tumor, nontumor lung or frozen PBMC without sorting. The sample in question was PBMCs, obtained at surgery. All receptors derive from a female donor with early-stage non-small cell lung cancer.

This chain uses TRBV20-1 with TRBJ2-1, with 9 nucleotides matching TRBD2. This CDR3 is 18 amino acids long. The germline V gene encodes CDR1 DFQATT and CDR2 SNEGSKA (reference sequence). The ends lost 1 base at V and 5 bases at J; junction bases unmatched: 15. CDR3 nucleotides: TGCAGTGCTAGAGCCGTATTTTTAGCGGGGGCCAGGAACAATGAGCAGTTCTTC. This gives the protein CSARAVFLAGARNNEQFF.

J is TRBJ1-1 and V is TRBV6-2 or TRBV6-3; no definite D call. CDR1 and CDR2 (germline): MNHEY, SVGEGT. The CDR3 sequence is 14 residues long. Between the trimmed V and J ends, which lost 3 bases and 3 bases, there was a span of 11 bases. The DNA for the CDR3 is TGTGCCAGCAGTTATGTCGGGGTTTACACTGAAGCTTTCTTT. Protein sequence: CASSYVGVYTEAFF.

The chain joins TRBV20-1 to TRBJ1-6, with TRBD1 matching 10 bases. The CDR3 has 14 amino acids. The V gene's germline CDR1 is DFQATT and CDR2 SNEGSKA (reference sequence). After removal of 2 bases from V and 8 bases from J, the junction contained 3 bases not matched to a gene. The DNA of the CDR3 is TGCAGTGCTAGATCCGGGACAGGGGATTCACCCCTCCACTTT. This sequence encodes CSARSGTGDSPLHF.

Many counts were recorded for this clonotype. This sequence joins TRBV27 and TRBJ1-3; no clear D gene. The CDR3 runs 13 residues. Germline CDR1 is MNHEY and CDR2 is SMNVEV (reference sequence). V dropped 6 bases and J dropped 4 bases, with 10 bases sitting between them. The CDR3 sequence: CASRRIDGNTIYF. The CDR3 DNA reads as TGTGCCAGCAGAAGGATAGACGGAAACACCATATATTTT.

The chain links TRBV3-1 to TRBJ2-1; D uncertain. This CDR3 spans 16 amino acids. Germline CDR1 and CDR2: LGHDT and YNNKEL (reference sequence). V was trimmed by 5 bases and J by 10 bases, leaving 24 bases between them. The DNA for the CDR3 is TGTGCCAGCAGCGCCCGGCCCTCCCAGCCCAAATTGGAGCAGTTCTTC. Its protein is CASSARPSQPKLEQFF.

The V call is TRBV5-1, the J call TRBJ2-7; 8 nucleotides line up with TRBD1. This CDR3 is built from 13 residues. V shed 5 bases, J shed 0 bases, and the junction held 1 base outside the gene matches. The germline V gene has CDR1 SGHRS and CDR2 YFSETQ. The CDR3 DNA reads as TGCGCCAGCAGGGGGACAGGCTCCTACGAGCAGTACTTC. Protein product: CASRGTGSYEQYF.

This clonotype was seen ten or more times. The CDR3 here is CASSRYPRTGSEQFF. In DNA form, the CDR3 reads TGTGCCAGCAGCCGATACCCACGGACAGGGAGTGAGCAGTTCTTC. This chain joins TRBV7-2 and TRBJ2-1; 8 positions agree with TRBD1. The junction had 12 bases not matched to a gene; V was cut back by 5 bases and J by 9 bases. The CDR3 spans 15 residues. Germline V gene lookup returns CDR1 SGHTA and CDR2 FQGNSA.

This clonotype showed up many times. The rearrangement joins TRBV6-5 to TRBJ1-4; weak D call: TRBD1 (5 bases). Germline-derived CDR1 and CDR2 are MNHEY and SVGAGI. The V end lost 0 bases, the J end lost 4 bases, and 6 bases lay between the germline ends. The CDR3 runs 14 residues. The CDR3 spells CASSYSRVNEKLFF. The CDR3, as DNA: TGTGCCAGCAGTTACTCCAGGGTTAATGAAAAACTGTTTTTT.

In this sample, this clonotype turned up many times. V usage is TRBV9 and J usage is TRBJ2-7; 7 bases match TRBD1. This CDR3 is built from 14 residues. The germline V gene has CDR1 SGDLS and CDR2 YYNGEE. V lost 3 bases to trimming and J lost 5 bases; unmatched junction nucleotides: 8. The CDR3 is CASSAGQVPHEQYF. CDR3 bases: TGTGCCAGCAGCGCCGGACAGGTTCCCCACGAGCAGTACTTC.

This clonotype was found a few times. V usage is TRBV20-1 and J usage is TRBJ2-3, with TRBD2 identical over 12 bases. CDR1 DFQATT and CDR2 SNEGSKA come from the germline V gene (reference sequence). The J segment lost 6 bases and the V segment lost 6 bases, leaving 10 bases of the junction unmatched. The CDR3 runs to 15 residues. CDR3 sequence: CSAPSSGGAGDTQYF. The CDR3 region has the DNA TGCAGTGCCCCTTCTAGCGGGGGGGCAGGGGATACGCAGTATTTT.

This clonotype has at least ten counts. The rearrangement links TRBV7-6 to TRBJ2-1; 7 nucleotides match TRBD1. CDR1 SGHVS and CDR2 FNYEAQ come from the germline V gene. CDR3 length: 17 residues. The ends lost 5 bases at V and 2 bases at J; junction bases unmatched: 12. CDR3 nucleotides: TGTGCCAGCAGCCCGGGCCAGAGGGGGACAGCCTACAATGAGCAGTTCTTC. It specifies CASSPGQRGTAYNEQFF.

As regards this clonotype: A read error may produce the germline difference seen at one junction end. The chain recombines TRBV12-3 or TRBV12-4 with TRBJ1-5; weak D call: TRBD1 (6 bases). The CDR3 extends over 15 amino acids. The CDR3 bases are TGTGCCAGCAGAGACTCAGGGGTTTCCAATCAGCTCCAGCATTTT. This gives the protein CASRDSGVSNQLQHF.

This clonotype was counted ten times or more. This sequence joins TRBV12-3 or TRBV12-4 and TRBJ2-5, with D unclear. V was clipped by 5 bases and J by 5 bases, with 18 bases between them. This CDR3 region has 15 residues. The CDR3 protein is CASSNLRPESETQYF. The CDR3 DNA reads as TGTGCCAGCAGTAATCTCCGGCCGGAATCGGAGACCCAGTACTTC.

Comment on this clonotype: A much larger clone sits a single nucleotide away, making a read error possible. The gene calls are TRBV5-1 and TRBJ2-3; TRBD2 matches 7 bases. CDR1 is SGHRS, CDR2 YFSETQ, per germline. There are 15 residues in the CDR3. CDR3 protein: CSSSWTRRGVDTQYF. In nucleotides, the CDR3 is TGCTCCAGCAGCTGGACTAGACGGGGCGTAGATACGCAGTATTTT.

There are many counts of this clonotype. The chain has TRBV3-1 and TRBJ2-6; D remains unclear. V was trimmed by 0 bases and J by 0 bases, leaving 9 bases between them. The germline V gene has CDR1 LGHDT and CDR2 YNNKEL (reference sequence). The CDR3 extends over 17 amino acids. CDR3 sequence reads: CASSQEGPFSGANVLTF. The CDR3 bases are TGTGCCAGCAGCCAAGAGGGCCCCTTCTCTGGGGCCAACGTCCTGACTTTC. The full variable domain, completed using reference TRBV3-1 and TRBJ2-6, is DTAVSQTPKYLVTQMGNDKSIKCEQNLGHDTMYWYKQDSKKFLKIMFSYNNKELIINETVPNRFSPKSPDKAHLNLHINSLELGDSAVYFCASSQEGPFSGANVLTFGAGSRLTVL.

The chain uses TRBV18 and TRBJ1-4; tentatively, D is TRBD1 (5 bases). CDR3 length: 14 residues. CDR1 is KGHSH and CDR2 is LQKENI in the germline V gene. V dropped 6 bases and J dropped 8 bases, with 16 bases sitting between them. The CDR3 sequence: CASSPGHGTEKLFF. CDR3 DNA: TGTGCCAGCTCTCCTGGACATGGGACGGAAAAACTGTTTTTT. The full variable domain, in which reference TRBV18 and TRBJ1-4 provide the parts outside the CDR3, is NAGVMQNPRHLVRRRGQEARLRCSPMKGHSHVYWYRQLPEEGLKFMVYLQKENIIDESGMPKERFSAEFPKEGPSILRIQQVVRGDSAAYFCASSPGHGTEKLFFGSGTQLSVL.

This CDR3 is CASSPRFDRGRTEAFF. For the CDR3, the DNA is TGTGCCAGCAGTCCCCGGTTTGACAGGGGGCGGACTGAAGCTTTCTTT. V and J are TRBV6-2 or TRBV6-3 and TRBJ1-1; 10 positions agree with TRBD1. Trimming removed 5 bases from V and 5 bases from J; junction bases left unmatched: 11. The CDR3 totals 16 residues. Germline lookup yields CDR1 MNHEY and CDR2 SVGEGT.

This clonotype was detected ten times or more. The rearrangement uses TRBV3-1 and TRBJ2-7; 10 bases match TRBD2. V lost 4 bases to trimming and J lost 2 bases; unmatched junction nucleotides: 5. Germline loops: CDR1 LGHDT, CDR2 YNNKEL (reference sequence). The length of the CDR3 is 15 residues. CDR3 bases: TGTGCCAGCAGCCGGAAAGCGGGGGGGCCCTACGAGCAGTACTTC. Its protein is CASSRKAGGPYEQYF.